This T cell receptor (beta chain) originates from a study of response to subunit inactivated influenza vaccine. This clonotype has a handful of counts. Germline CDR1 DFQATT, CDR2 SNEGSKA (reference sequence). CDR3 length: 12 amino acids. Between the trimmed V and J ends, which lost 3 bases and 6 bases, there was a span of 11 bases. TCRdb used MiXCR to reprocess the RT-PCR reads, holding one entry per CDR3 protein. This table has over 650,000 distinct CDR3 sequences, roughly 18% appearing once. The receptor was derived from a man aged 50 to 60 who received an inactivated influenza vaccine. The chain links TRBV20-1 to TRBJ1-2, with D maybe TRBD1 (6 bases). Sequences were derived from PBMCs from blood, sampled about 5 days after vaccination. The CDR3 coding sequence is TGCAGTGCTAGGCCCCCAGGGGATGGCTACACCTTC. Protein: CSARPPGDGYTF.